Below, 25 T cell receptor beta chains from the same sample are listed, as sequenced in a study of blood T cells in healthy people across ages. Combining a sample-barcoded 5' primer with a J-beta primer mix, a second PCR ran for about 6 to 12 cycles. TCRdb fed the 5' RACE reads into MiXCR, producing one record per CDR3 protein. The table records 650,000 to 1,000,000 distinct CDR3 sequences, about 36% of them present only once. The sequencing input was blood. The source of these receptors is a man between 18 and 29 years old in good health.

On this clonotype: A read error may be the cause here, since a much bigger clone is one base away. The chain joins TRBV20-1 to TRBJ1-6; D is perhaps TRBD1 (5 bases). This CDR3 contains 13 residues. Germline CDR1 DFQATT, CDR2 SNEGSKA (reference sequence). The chain's CDR3 is CSASQDRDSPPHF. The CDR3 DNA follows: TGCAGTGCTTCACAGGATCGGGATTCACCCCCCCACTTT.

This clonotype was counted a few times. CDR3 region: CSARGRGTIETQYF. The CDR3 DNA is TGCAGTGCTAGAGGGAGGGGGACTATCGAGACCCAGTACTTC. J is TRBJ2-5 and V is TRBV20-1; TRBD2 might be the D (7 bases). With 1 base removed from V and 5 bases from J, the gap between germline ends came to 14 bases. The CDR3 is made up of 14 amino acids. Per germline, CDR1 DFQATT and CDR2 SNEGSKA (reference sequence).

V and J are TRBV2 and TRBJ2-5; TRBD1 matches at 8 bases. The CDR3 length is 15 residues. The V segment lost 9 bases and the J segment 4 bases; nucleotides outside the gene matches: 13. The germline CDR1 and CDR2 sequences are SNHLY and FYNNEI. The CDR3 DNA reads as TGTGCCAGGGGCGGGACTTCTACAGGGGGAGAGACCCAGTACTTC. Its protein is CARGGTSTGGETQYF.

This chain links TRBV12-5 with TRBJ2-7, with D perhaps matching TRBD2 (6 bases). The CDR3 has 17 residues. The V and J ends lost 5 bases and 1 base respectively, with 21 bases between them. From germline, CDR1 is LGHNT and CDR2 FRNRAP. CDR3 DNA sequence: TGTGCTAGTGGTCCGGCGACGGGACTCCGGACTTCCTACGAGCAGTACTTC. Translated, it gives CASGPATGLRTSYEQYF.

This chain joins TRBV2 and TRBJ1-1; TRBD1 agrees at 8 bases. The CDR3 has 15 amino acids. V lost 6 bases and J lost 3; bases outside the gene matches: 9. In germline, CDR1 is SNHLY, CDR2 FYNNEI. DNA of the CDR3: TGTGCCAGCAGAGGTAGGACAGGGATTTACACTGAAGCTTTCTTT. Its translation: CASRGRTGIYTEAFF.

V and J are TRBV28 and TRBJ2-5; 7 nucleotides line up with TRBD1. The tail of the sequence fits TRBJ2-7 better, so the J call may be wrong. CDR3 length: 15 residues. The V gene's germline CDR1 is MDHEN and CDR2 SYDVKM. The CDR3 loop reads CASSNLVGTANEQYF. The DNA for the CDR3 is TGTGCCAGCAGCAATCTGGTCGGGACAGCTAACGAGCAGTACTTC.

V and J are TRBV5-1 and TRBJ2-3, with a possible D match to TRBD1 (5 bases). The CDR3 covers 16 residues. The germline V gene has CDR1 SGHRS and CDR2 YFSETQ. V gave up 2 bases and J gave up 0 bases, with 13 bases separating them. The CDR3 spells CASSLQESSSTDTQYF. The CDR3, as DNA: TGCGCCAGCAGCTTACAGGAGTCATCGAGCACAGATACGCAGTATTTT.

There are a few counts of this clonotype. The rearrangement uses TRBV13 and TRBJ1-1, with D perhaps TRBD1 (5 bases). With 5 bases removed from V and 8 bases from J, the gap between germline ends came to 9 bases. Looked up from germline, CDR1 is PRHDT and CDR2 is FYEKMQ (reference sequence). The CDR3 covers 11 residues. CDR3 nucleotide sequence: TGTGCCAGCAGCGCTAGGACAGAAGCTTTCTTT. Translation gives CASSARTEAFF.

The J gene is TRBJ2-7, the V gene TRBV29-1; tentatively, D is TRBD2 (5 bases). Germline V gene data show CDR1 as SQVTM and CDR2 as ANQGSEA. The CDR3 runs 13 residues. With 5 bases removed from V and 2 bases from J, the gap between germline ends came to 13 bases. CDR3 sequence (DNA): TGCAGCGTTCAAGCGGCAGCGACCTACGAGCAGTACTTC. This sequence encodes CSVQAAATYEQYF.

J is TRBJ1-2 and V is TRBV7-3; D gene unclear. Germline V gives CDR1 SGHTA, CDR2 FQGTGA. The CDR3 covers 13 residues. V shed 4 bases and J shed 7 bases, with 13 bases lying between them. The CDR3 protein is CASSSRAGSGYTF. The CDR3 nucleotides are TGTGCCAGCAGCTCCCGGGCTGGTAGTGGCTACACCTTC.

In the case of this clonotype: A clone one base away is much larger, so this may be a read error. The chain links TRBV20-1 to TRBJ2-5, with D possibly TRBD1 on 5 matching bases. Deletions cut 7 bases from V and 2 bases from J, with 11 bases between. The length of the CDR3 is 12 residues. The germline CDR1 and CDR2 sequences are DFQATT and SNEGSKA (reference sequence). The CDR3 is CSVDDRQETQYF. CDR3 DNA: TGCAGTGTTGACGACAGACAAGAGACCCAGTACTTC.

This clonotype occurred many times. The chain recombines TRBV12-3 or TRBV12-4 with TRBJ2-1, with 11 positions matching TRBD2. Trimming removed 6 bases from V and 7 bases from J; junction bases left unmatched: 8. This CDR3 has 15 residues. The DNA for the CDR3 is TGTGCCAGCAGGCCCCTTAGCGGGGGGGGGAATGAGCAGTTCTTC. It codes for CASRPLSGGGNEQFF.

In its sample, this clonotype was seen many times. The CDR3 DNA reads TGTGCCAGCAGCCTAAATACGGGACAGACCTATGGCTACACCTTC. It encodes CASSLNTGQTYGYTF. V gene TRBV5-5 combines with J gene TRBJ1-2, with TRBD1 identical over 7 bases. There are 15 residues in the CDR3. Germline assignment: CDR1 SGHKS and CDR2 YYEKEE (reference sequence). V lost 4 bases to trimming and J lost 4 bases; unmatched junction nucleotides: 10.

V is TRBV10-3 and J is TRBJ2-1; either TRBD1 or TRBD2 may fit D (5 bases each). Germline V lookup: CDR1 ENHRY, CDR2 SYGVKD. The CDR3 is 13 residues long. Trimming took off 4 bases at V and 7 bases at J, with 11 bases between the two ends. DNA of the CDR3: TGTGCCATCAGTGGGGGGATGACGAATGAGCAGTTCTTC. Translation gives CAISGGMTNEQFF.

This chain connects TRBV20-1 to TRBJ1-6; tentative D call: TRBD1 (6 bases). The germline V and J ends were trimmed by 4 bases and 0 bases, with 19 bases remaining between them. Germline CDR1 and CDR2: DFQATT and SNEGSKA (reference sequence). This CDR3 region has 18 residues. The DNA of the CDR3 is TGCAGTGCTAAAGGGGACACTGAGATGAGCTCCTATAATTCACCCCTCCACTTT. Its translation: CSAKGDTEMSSYNSPLHF.

This clonotype was counted ten times or more. The chain is built from TRBV7-2 and TRBJ1-2; maybe TRBD1 (6 bases). Trimming took off 5 bases at V and 3 bases at J, with 13 bases between the two ends. The CDR3 contains 14 residues. The germline V gene has CDR1 SGHTA and CDR2 FQGNSA. The DNA for the CDR3 is TGTGCCAGCAGCCTAGGGGGGGCAGACTATGGCTACACCTTC. Its translation: CASSLGGADYGYTF. The full variable domain, in which reference TRBV7-2 and TRBJ1-2 provide the parts outside the CDR3, is GAGVSQSPSNKVTEKGKDVELRCDPISGHTALYWYRQSLGQGLEFLIYFQGNSAPDKSGLPSDRFSAERTGGSVSTLTIQRTQQEDSAVYLCASSLGGADYGYTFGSGTRLTVV.

The chain links TRBV6-1 to TRBJ2-7, with 8 bases aligning to TRBD2. Trimming cost V 4 bases and J 7 bases; bases outside gene matches: 15. CDR3 size: 16 residues. CDR1 is MNHNS and CDR2 is SASEGT in the germline V gene. The CDR3 DNA is TGTGCCAGCAGTGGAATTGGGCGGGGGGCCTACAATGAGCAGTACTTC. Protein sequence: CASSGIGRGAYNEQYF.

Comments on this clonotype: Possible read error: a much larger clone is one base away. V and J are TRBV6-2 or TRBV6-3 and TRBJ2-5, with D possibly matching TRBD1 (6 bases). The CDR3 spans 14 residues. Trimming removed 4 bases at V and 4 bases at J, with 13 bases between. Germline V gene sequence: CDR1 MNHEY, CDR2 SVGEGT. The CDR3 protein is CASSCGQLGETQYF. DNA for the CDR3: TGTGCCAGCAGTTGCGGACAGTTAGGAGAGACCCAGTACTTC.

At least ten counts were recorded for this clonotype. The rearrangement links TRBV12-3 or TRBV12-4 to TRBJ2-3, with unresolved D. This CDR3 is built from 14 residues. Trimming took off 3 bases at V and 6 bases at J, with 13 bases between the two ends. In DNA form, the CDR3 reads TGTGCCAGCAGTTTTCAGGTCCGTCGGGATACGCAGTATTTT. Amino acid sequence: CASSFQVRRDTQYF.

The rearrangement uses TRBV6-6 and TRBJ2-1, with D possibly being TRBD1 (6 bases). Germline V lookup: CDR1 MNHNY, CDR2 SVGAGI (reference sequence). The CDR3 runs 15 residues. The V and J ends lost 2 bases and 13 bases respectively, with 21 bases between them. The CDR3 DNA sequence: TGTGCCAGCAGTTACCTGGACAGCTACCAAGAGACCCAGTTCTTC. Protein product: CASSYLDSYQETQFF.

The chain employs TRBV5-1 and TRBJ1-1; TRBD1 agrees at 9 bases. The J segment lost 10 bases and the V segment lost 0 bases, leaving 13 bases of the junction unmatched. From germline, CDR1 is SGHRS and CDR2 YFSETQ. This CDR3 has 16 residues. CDR3 in DNA: TGCGCCAGCAGCTTGGAAACGGGTCGGACAGGGGTACGAGCTTTCTTT. Its protein product is CASSLETGRTGVRAFF.

A few counts support this clonotype. The chain is built from TRBV15 and TRBJ1-4; 7 bases align to TRBD1. Germline V gene lookup returns CDR1 LNHNV and CDR2 YYDKDF (reference sequence). J lost 8 bases, V lost 7 bases, and 13 bases had no gene match. The CDR3 is 15 residues long. DNA of the CDR3: TGTGCCACCAACCAGGGGGGGAGCCCGGACGAAAAACTGTTTTTT. It is translated as CATNQGGSPDEKLFF.

This clonotype was counted a single time. The chain employs TRBV7-2 and TRBJ2-2, with 8 bases lining up with TRBD1. CDR1 SGHTA and CDR2 FQGNSA come from the germline V gene. V lost 5 bases, J lost 1 base, and 6 bases stayed unmatched. This CDR3 contains 16 residues. The CDR3 DNA sequence: TGTGCCAGCAGCCTCCATGGGACAGGGAACACCGGGGAGCTGTTTTTT. Residues: CASSLHGTGNTGELFF. Full variable domain (rest looked up from reference TRBV7-2 and TRBJ2-2): GAGVSQSPSNKVTEKGKDVELRCDPISGHTALYWYRQSLGQGLEFLIYFQGNSAPDKSGLPSDRFSAERTGGSVSTLTIQRTQQEDSAVYLCASSLHGTGNTGELFFGEGSRLTVL.

The CDR3 coding sequence is TGCAGTGCTAGAGGGAGCCACAACAGAAATAACTATGGCTACACCTTC. Its protein product is CSARGSHNRNNYGYTF. The rearrangement joins TRBV20-1 to TRBJ1-2, with D hard to call. Germline CDR1 and CDR2: DFQATT and SNEGSKA (reference sequence). The CDR3 is 16 residues long. Between the trimmed V and J ends, which lost 1 base and 1 base, there was a span of 16 bases.

With regard to this clonotype: This sequence may be a read error, since a much larger clone differs from it by one base. The chain employs TRBV5-1 and TRBJ2-3, with 8 nucleotides matching TRBD1. The CDR3 sequence is 16 residues long. The germline V gene has CDR1 SGHRS and CDR2 YFSETQ. CDR3 sequence (DNA): TGCGCCAGCGGCTTCGCAGGGGGCGCTTTTGCAGATACGCAGTATTTT. This sequence encodes CASGFAGGAFADTQYF.